This T cell receptor (beta chain) is drawn from a study of CD8 T cells in ankylosing spondylitis. Study results and limitations: What appeared characteristic of ankylosing spondylitis blood was a TCR beta motif of 7 or 8 highly homologous variants. There was reportedly significant enrichment of clones that were disease-linked in matched ankylosing spondylitis synovial fluid.

Ten or more counts support this clonotype. As yet, its antigen is unknown. Germline-derived CDR1 and CDR2 are MNHEY and SVGAGI. V lost 0 bases, J lost 10 bases, and 18 bases lay in between. CDR3 size: 15 residues. Library preparation for TCR beta used quantitative 5'-RACE with molecular barcodes. TCRdb passed the 5' RACE reads through MiXCR, listing each CDR3 protein once. The sample holds about 510,000 distinct CDR3 sequences, about 5% seen once. This receptor was obtained from a male donor with ankylosing spondylitis. V is TRBV6-5 and J is TRBJ1-1; weak D call: TRBD1 (6 bases). The specimen sequenced was blood, either unsorted or a sorted T cell fraction (not recorded which). The CDR3 loop reads CASSYSTLKGGRAFF. The CDR3 DNA is TGTGCCAGCAGTTACTCGACTCTCAAGGGGGGCAGAGCTTTCTTT.